The 20 T cell receptor beta chains reported below all come from one sample, sequenced in a study of metastatic and nonmetastatic thyroid tumors. None of the patients had undergone any treatment ahead of thyroid surgery. TCRdb re-analyzed the PCR reads using MiXCR. There are 15,000 or so clones in the sample; 25% to 35% occur only once, and 45% to 50% lies in the top ten. The specimen sequenced was tumor tissue. These receptors were collected from a male donor with papillary thyroid cancer or a benign thyroid nodule (not recorded which). Some clones in this sample may be carry-over from other donors' samples.

The V call is TRBV5-6, the J call TRBJ2-7, with 9 nucleotides matching TRBD1. Trimming took 2 bases from V and 4 from J; bases not matched to a gene: 7. Per germline, CDR1 SGHDT and CDR2 YYEEEE. The CDR3 length is 15 residues. The CDR3 sequence: CASSLVDRGAYEQYF. The CDR3 coding sequence is TGTGCCAGCAGCTTAGTGGACAGGGGTGCGTACGAGCAGTACTTC.

This clone turned up a few times. This chain links TRBV6-1 with TRBJ2-2, with D possibly matching TRBD2 (6 bases). The CDR3 extends over 15 amino acids. V gave up 7 bases and J gave up 1 base, with 13 bases separating them. Germline CDR1 and CDR2: MNHNS and SASEGT. The CDR3 region has the DNA TGTGCCAGCACCCCGGAGGGCCTGAACACCGGGGAGCTGTTTTTT. Translated, it gives CASTPEGLNTGELFF.

The V gene is TRBV5-1, the J gene TRBJ1-2; 8 bases match TRBD1. Germline V gene lookup returns CDR1 SGHRS and CDR2 YFSETQ. The ends lost 3 bases at V and 3 bases at J; junction bases unmatched: 7. The length of the CDR3 is 15 residues. This chain's CDR3 is CASSWEPQGDYGYTF. CDR3 nucleotides: TGCGCCAGCAGCTGGGAACCACAGGGGGACTATGGCTACACCTTC.

This clone was detected a few times. The chain employs TRBV27 and TRBJ2-1; TRBD2 aligns across 10 bases. The germline V gene has CDR1 MNHEY and CDR2 SMNVEV (reference sequence). Losses at the gene ends were 8 bases for V and 9 bases for J; bases not matched to a gene: 13. The CDR3 has 15 residues. CDR3 bases: TGTGCCAGCTGGCATTTACTAGCGGGGCCTCCTGAGCAGTTCTTC. As protein: CASWHLLAGPPEQFF.

This rearrangement joins TRBV2 to TRBJ1-2; D gene ambiguous. The V gene lost 0 bases and the J gene lost 8 bases, with 16 bases spanning the gap. Germline V CDR1 and CDR2: SNHLY, FYNNEI. This CDR3 has 15 amino acids. The CDR3 spells CASSEAKSGPFGYTF. In DNA form, the CDR3 reads TGTGCCAGCAGTGAAGCGAAGTCCGGACCGTTCGGCTACACCTTC.

This clone was observed many times. This chain joins TRBV20-1 and TRBJ1-1; D is ambiguous. This CDR3 is 13 amino acids long. Germline V gene data show CDR1 as DFQATT and CDR2 as SNEGSKA (reference sequence). Trimming cost V 0 bases and J 6 bases, with 11 bases left between them. The CDR3 loop is CSARDRVKAEAFF. DNA for the CDR3: TGCAGTGCTAGAGATCGGGTGAAGGCTGAAGCTTTCTTT.

Regarding this clone: A read error may produce the germline difference seen at one junction end. The chain recombines TRBV5-1 with TRBJ2-3; 8 bases line up with TRBD2. From germline, CDR1 is SGHRS and CDR2 YFSETQ. This CDR3 is built from 16 residues. The CDR3 loop is CASSLKAGAFSDTQYF. CDR3 nucleotide sequence: TGCGCCAGCAGCTTAAAAGCGGGAGCCTTCTCAGATACACAGTATTTT.

This chain uses TRBV20-1 with TRBJ2-3; maybe TRBD1 (6 bases). Germline V gives CDR1 DFQATT, CDR2 SNEGSKA (reference sequence). V was cut by 3 bases and J by 3 bases, with 16 bases left in between. This CDR3 comprises 15 residues. The CDR3 DNA follows: TGCAGTGCTAGGTCTCCGGGACAAGTAACAGATACGCAGTATTTT. Translation gives CSARSPGQVTDTQYF.

This clone was seen many times. J is TRBJ2-3 and V is TRBV5-1; D remains unclear. CDR3 length equals 11 residues. Deletions cut 1 base from V and 5 bases from J, with 2 bases between. Germline CDR1 and CDR2: SGHRS and YFSETQ. The CDR3 DNA reads TGCGCCAGCAGCTTGTTAGATACGCAGTATTTT. Translated, it gives CASSLLDTQYF. The variable domain in full, completed from reference TRBV5-1 and TRBJ2-3, reads KAGVTQTPRYLIKTRGQQVTLSCSPISGHRSVSWYQQTPGQGLQFLFEYFSETQRNKGNFPGRFSGRQFSNSRSEMNVSTLELGDSALYLCASSLLDTQYFGPGTRLTVL.

The table lists this clone with many counts. This chain uses TRBV19 with TRBJ2-1; TRBD2 matches at 7 bases. Germline CDR1 and CDR2: LNHDA and SQIVND (reference sequence). Trimming removed 4 bases from V and 10 bases from J; junction bases left unmatched: 4. The CDR3 extends over 12 amino acids. The DNA for the CDR3 is TGTGCCAGTAGTACCCAGGGAGGGGAGCAGTTCTTC. The encoded protein is CASSTQGGEQFF.

This clone was counted at least ten times. This chain connects TRBV7-2 to TRBJ2-3; D assignment may be TRBD1 or TRBD2 (5 bases each). Germline CDR1 reads SGHTA; CDR2 reads FQGNSA. The CDR3 contains 17 residues. V was trimmed by 5 bases and J by 0 bases, leaving 18 bases between them. This CDR3 reads CASSVGVGGLSTDTQYF. CDR3 sequence (DNA): TGTGCCAGCAGCGTGGGGGTGGGCGGACTTAGCACAGATACGCAGTATTTT.

This clone has a handful of counts. The chain combines TRBV3-1 with TRBJ2-7; D is undetermined. V lost 1 base and J 7 bases, leaving 11 bases between the germline ends. Per germline, CDR1 LGHDT and CDR2 YNNKEL (reference sequence). This CDR3 is 13 amino acids long. The CDR3, as DNA: TGTGCCAGCAGCCAAGCGGGTAGTGGGGAGCAGTACTTC. This sequence encodes CASSQAGSGEQYF.

This rearrangement joins TRBV12-5 to TRBJ1-1; D is perhaps TRBD1 (5 bases). CDR1 and CDR2 (germline): LGHNT, FRNRAP. The V and J ends lost 8 bases and 0 bases respectively, with 28 bases between them. The CDR3 loop spans 19 amino acids. The CDR3 sequence is CASWLMVRFLGGMNTEAFF. The CDR3 coding sequence is TGTGCTAGTTGGCTAATGGTTCGATTCCTGGGGGGGATGAACACTGAAGCTTTCTTT.

The chain links TRBV10-3 to TRBJ1-2; tentatively, D is TRBD1 (5 bases). The CDR3 has 14 amino acids. V lost 10 bases and J lost 7, with 22 bases in between. Germline assignment: CDR1 ENHRY and CDR2 SYGVKD. CDR3 in DNA: TGTGCCAGTCAGGGCAGGGCGAACTATGGTGGCTACACCTTC. This codes for CASQGRANYGGYTF.

This clone was seen repeatedly, ten times or more. One base away lies a much larger clone, so this may be a sequencing read error. The rearrangement uses TRBV28 and TRBJ1-3; D perhaps matches TRBD1 (5 bases). Germline V gives CDR1 MDHEN, CDR2 SYDVKM. CDR3 size: 16 residues. The CDR3: CASSLWGGVSENTIYF. In nucleotides, the CDR3 is TGTGCCAGCAGTTTATGGGGGGGGGTCTCTGAAAACACCATATATTTT.

This clone was detected many times. The V and J genes are TRBV12-3 or TRBV12-4 and TRBJ2-1, with D perhaps matching TRBD2 (5 bases). CDR3 length: 15 amino acids. V dropped 2 bases and J dropped 8 bases, with 16 bases sitting between them. The CDR3 DNA sequence: TGTGCCAGCAGTTTACTGGCGGGCACGAGGGATGAGCAGTTCTTC. Translation: CASSLLAGTRDEQFF.

About this clone: One end of the junction does not line up with germline, which may come from a read error. The J gene is TRBJ1-5, the V gene TRBV27, with 7 bases that match TRBD1. Germline assignment: CDR1 MNHEY and CDR2 SMNVEV (reference sequence). CDR3 size: 15 residues. CDR3 in amino acids: CAISPLQGVNQPQHF. In DNA form, the CDR3 reads TGTGCCATCAGTCCCCTCCAGGGGGTTAATCAGCCCCAGCATTTT.

In its sample, this clone was seen many times. The chain links TRBV18 to TRBJ2-7; 13 bases align to TRBD2. The CDR3 covers 20 residues. J gave up 6 bases and V 4 bases, and 21 bases lay outside the gene matches. From germline, CDR1 is KGHSH and CDR2 LQKENI. The CDR3 spells CASSLKGVSGLAGRTSEQYF. The CDR3 coding sequence is TGTGCCAGCTCACTCAAAGGGGTGTCGGGACTAGCGGGACGTACCTCCGAGCAGTACTTC.

Concerning this clone: One junction end disagrees with the germline gene, perhaps due to a read error. The rearrangement links TRBV20-1 to TRBJ2-3, with D unclear. The better agreement between TRBJ1-5 and the DNA end casts doubt on the J call. The CDR3 is 13 amino acids. Germline assignment: CDR1 DFQATT and CDR2 SNEGSKA (reference sequence). The CDR3 reads CRARLVKSDTQHF. DNA of the CDR3: TGCAGGGCTAGACTAGTTAAATCGGATACGCAGCATTTT.

The sample holds many counts of this clone. The V call is TRBV5-6, the J call TRBJ1-4; 8 nucleotides match TRBD1. This CDR3 comprises 16 residues. Trimming cost V 4 bases and J 2 bases; bases outside gene matches: 7. Germline V gene data show CDR1 as SGHDT and CDR2 as YYEEEE. CDR3 in DNA: TGTGCCAGCAGCCGGACAGGGACGTTGACTAATGAAAAACTGTTTTTT. This gives the protein CASSRTGTLTNEKLFF.